The present T cell receptor (beta chain) was sequenced within a study of T cells in Graves' hyperthyroidism and ophthalmopathy. Amplified TCR beta CDR3 regions came from RNA transcripts. The TCR CDR3 was amplified in a first-round RT-PCR using the HTBI primer set. Via MiXCR, TCRdb re-called the multiplex PCR reads, giving one row per CDR3 protein. The table has some 760,000 distinct CDR3 sequences, around 13% seen once. This clonotype has more than one count but fewer than ten. The TCR originated in a woman aged 18 to 35 with Graves' hyperthyroidism. Sequenced input: blood.

Here the CDR3 reads CASSSRTSGRPLGYNEQFF. Here the CDR3 DNA reads TGTGCCAGCAGTTCCCGGACTAGCGGGAGACCTTTAGGATACAATGAGCAGTTCTTC. The rearrangement joins TRBV6-2 or TRBV6-3 to TRBJ2-1, with 13 bases identical to TRBD2. The CDR3 is made up of 19 amino acids. Trimming removed 4 bases from V and 4 bases from J; junction bases left unmatched: 13. Germline values: CDR1 MNHEY, CDR2 SVGEGT.